The 9 T cell receptor beta chains listed next were all sequenced from one sample in a study of blood T cell repertoires in COVID-19. The method was immunoSEQ multiplex PCR; TCRdb's version includes in-frame clones alone and lacks a portion of them. Altogether 250,000 to 300,000 clones are present, 70% to 90% being singletons, with the ten largest covering less than 2.5%. The material sequenced was PBMCs or T cells enriched from blood (not recorded which). These TCRs come from a woman in her fifties or sixties who had recovered from COVID-19.

A note on this clone: At the DNA level, this CDR3 is encoded by other sequences in the same sample as well. The genes are TRBV27 and TRBJ2-1; D perhaps matches TRBD2 (5 bases). The V end lost 5 bases, the J end lost 0 bases, and 8 bases lay between the germline ends. The CDR3 length is 14 residues. The germline V gene has CDR1 MNHEY and CDR2 SMNVEV (reference sequence). The CDR3: CASSERSSYNEQFF. DNA for the CDR3: TGTGCCAGCAGTGAGCGGAGCTCCTACAATGAGCAGTTCTTC.

The rearrangement links TRBV7-2 to TRBJ1-1; 8 nucleotides agree with TRBD1. J gave up 4 bases and V 5 bases, and 6 bases lay outside the gene matches. This CDR3 has 14 residues. From germline, CDR1 is SGHTA and CDR2 FQGNSA. In nucleotides, the CDR3 is TGTGCCAGCAGCCAAGGGGACAGGATCACTGAAGCTTTCTTT. Its protein product is CASSQGDRITEAFF.

This clone was detected many times. The V and J genes are TRBV28 and TRBJ1-4, with D possibly matching TRBD1 (6 bases). V was trimmed by 3 bases and J by 7 bases, leaving 15 bases between them. The CDR3 is 15 amino acids. Germline values: CDR1 MDHEN, CDR2 SYDVKM. CDR3 sequence (DNA): TGTGCCAGCAGTTTGCGGGGGGCAGTGGGTGAAAAACTGTTTTTT. It translates to CASSLRGAVGEKLFF.

The chain is built from TRBV6-1 and TRBJ1-6; 9 bases match TRBD1. J was trimmed by 8 bases and V by 1 base; bases with no gene match: 9. The CDR3 length is 17 residues. Germline V lookup: CDR1 MNHNS, CDR2 SASEGT. The CDR3 DNA reads as TGTGCCAGCAGTGAAGGGACCCCGGGACAGGGCTATTCACCCCTCCACTTT. Amino acid sequence: CASSEGTPGQGYSPLHF.

This chain connects TRBV19 to TRBJ1-1; D not resolved. V dropped 3 bases and J dropped 4 bases, with 9 bases sitting between them. Germline V gene data show CDR1 as LNHDA and CDR2 as SQIVND (reference sequence). The CDR3 has 13 amino acids. The CDR3 region has the DNA TGTGCCAGTAGTATTACAGTCGGCACTGAAGCTTTCTTT. Translating gives CASSITVGTEAFF. The whole variable domain, filled in from reference TRBV19 and TRBJ1-1, reads DGGITQSPKYLFRKEGQNVTLSCEQNLNHDAMYWYRQDPGQGLRLIYYSQIVNDFQKGDIAEGYSVSREKKESFPLTVTSAQKNPTAFYLCASSITVGTEAFFGQGTRLTVV.

The chain couples TRBV3-1 (or the pseudogene TRBV3-2) to TRBJ2-1; 7 positions agree with TRBD1. The CDR3 spans 13 residues. CDR1 and CDR2 (germline): LGHDT, YNNKEL (reference sequence). V trimming: 4 bases; J trimming: 15 bases; junction bases outside the gene matches: 12. DNA of the CDR3: TGTGCCAGCAGCCCCAAGGGGGCGGGTATGGTGTTCTTC. Amino acids: CASSPKGAGMVFF.

The chain employs TRBV5-1 and TRBJ1-6, with D possibly matching TRBD1 (5 bases). V lost 0 bases to trimming and J lost 1 base, with 8 bases between them. This CDR3 contains 16 residues. From germline, CDR1 is SGHRS and CDR2 YFSETQ. The CDR3 coding sequence is TGCGCCAGCAGCTTGGCCGGGGGTTCCTATAATTCACCCCTCCACTTT. It translates to CASSLAGGSYNSPLHF.

The chain carries TRBV28 and TRBJ1-5, with D possibly TRBD1 on 5 matching bases. Trimming removed 6 bases from V and 6 bases from J, with 18 bases in between. There are 15 residues in the CDR3. Germline CDR1 is MDHEN and CDR2 is SYDVKM. The CDR3 loop is CASSLDIESGQPQHF. The CDR3, as DNA: TGTGCCAGCAGCTTGGACATTGAGTCTGGTCAGCCCCAGCATTTT.

The chain joins TRBV5-1 to TRBJ1-5; 8 nucleotides align to TRBD1. This CDR3 is 13 amino acids long. Per the germline V gene, CDR1 is SGHRS and CDR2 is YFSETQ. V trimming: 5 bases; J trimming: 7 bases; junction bases outside the gene matches: 5. The CDR3 loop is CASSSGGGQPQHF. CDR3 in DNA: TGCGCCAGCAGTTCAGGGGGCGGACAGCCCCAGCATTTT.